This TCR beta chain appears in the sequencing data of a study of blood T cell repertoires in COVID-19. Profiled with immunoSEQ multiplex PCR; TCRdb holds only in-frame clones, not every one. The sample holds under 250,000 clones, around four fifths seen once. Germline-derived CDR1 and CDR2 are MRHNA and SNTAGT. V gave up 2 bases and J gave up 9 bases, with 22 bases separating them. The CDR3 has 17 amino acids. The sequenced sample consisted of peripheral blood. The TCR was taken from a woman in her sixties who had recovered from COVID-19. The rearrangement links TRBV6-4 to TRBJ1-4, with D unresolved. CDR3 DNA sequence: TGTGCCAGCAGTGACGGGTCATCTCGGGAGAGGGTACAAAAACTGTTTTTT. This translates into CASSDGSSRERVQKLFF.